The clone carrying this T cell receptor beta chain was seen a few times. The method was immunoSEQ multiplex PCR; TCRdb's version includes in-frame clones alone and lacks a portion of them. The profile covers 98,000 or so clones, with about 88% appearing a single time and more than 13% taken by the ten largest. This record comes from a study of T cell responses to AZD1222 COVID-19 vaccine. The sequencing here drew on peripheral blood, taken 28 days after the second AZD1222 dose. This receptor was taken from an adult who received the AZD1222 COVID-19 vaccine.

The chain's CDR3 is CASRQGAHTGELFF. The CDR3, as DNA: TGTGCCAGCAGACAGGGGGCGCACACCGGGGAGCTGTTTTTT. V and J are TRBV12-1 and TRBJ2-2; the table's TRBD1 call for D was not verified on the DNA. TRBV12-1 is a pseudogene segment. CDR3 length: 14 residues.